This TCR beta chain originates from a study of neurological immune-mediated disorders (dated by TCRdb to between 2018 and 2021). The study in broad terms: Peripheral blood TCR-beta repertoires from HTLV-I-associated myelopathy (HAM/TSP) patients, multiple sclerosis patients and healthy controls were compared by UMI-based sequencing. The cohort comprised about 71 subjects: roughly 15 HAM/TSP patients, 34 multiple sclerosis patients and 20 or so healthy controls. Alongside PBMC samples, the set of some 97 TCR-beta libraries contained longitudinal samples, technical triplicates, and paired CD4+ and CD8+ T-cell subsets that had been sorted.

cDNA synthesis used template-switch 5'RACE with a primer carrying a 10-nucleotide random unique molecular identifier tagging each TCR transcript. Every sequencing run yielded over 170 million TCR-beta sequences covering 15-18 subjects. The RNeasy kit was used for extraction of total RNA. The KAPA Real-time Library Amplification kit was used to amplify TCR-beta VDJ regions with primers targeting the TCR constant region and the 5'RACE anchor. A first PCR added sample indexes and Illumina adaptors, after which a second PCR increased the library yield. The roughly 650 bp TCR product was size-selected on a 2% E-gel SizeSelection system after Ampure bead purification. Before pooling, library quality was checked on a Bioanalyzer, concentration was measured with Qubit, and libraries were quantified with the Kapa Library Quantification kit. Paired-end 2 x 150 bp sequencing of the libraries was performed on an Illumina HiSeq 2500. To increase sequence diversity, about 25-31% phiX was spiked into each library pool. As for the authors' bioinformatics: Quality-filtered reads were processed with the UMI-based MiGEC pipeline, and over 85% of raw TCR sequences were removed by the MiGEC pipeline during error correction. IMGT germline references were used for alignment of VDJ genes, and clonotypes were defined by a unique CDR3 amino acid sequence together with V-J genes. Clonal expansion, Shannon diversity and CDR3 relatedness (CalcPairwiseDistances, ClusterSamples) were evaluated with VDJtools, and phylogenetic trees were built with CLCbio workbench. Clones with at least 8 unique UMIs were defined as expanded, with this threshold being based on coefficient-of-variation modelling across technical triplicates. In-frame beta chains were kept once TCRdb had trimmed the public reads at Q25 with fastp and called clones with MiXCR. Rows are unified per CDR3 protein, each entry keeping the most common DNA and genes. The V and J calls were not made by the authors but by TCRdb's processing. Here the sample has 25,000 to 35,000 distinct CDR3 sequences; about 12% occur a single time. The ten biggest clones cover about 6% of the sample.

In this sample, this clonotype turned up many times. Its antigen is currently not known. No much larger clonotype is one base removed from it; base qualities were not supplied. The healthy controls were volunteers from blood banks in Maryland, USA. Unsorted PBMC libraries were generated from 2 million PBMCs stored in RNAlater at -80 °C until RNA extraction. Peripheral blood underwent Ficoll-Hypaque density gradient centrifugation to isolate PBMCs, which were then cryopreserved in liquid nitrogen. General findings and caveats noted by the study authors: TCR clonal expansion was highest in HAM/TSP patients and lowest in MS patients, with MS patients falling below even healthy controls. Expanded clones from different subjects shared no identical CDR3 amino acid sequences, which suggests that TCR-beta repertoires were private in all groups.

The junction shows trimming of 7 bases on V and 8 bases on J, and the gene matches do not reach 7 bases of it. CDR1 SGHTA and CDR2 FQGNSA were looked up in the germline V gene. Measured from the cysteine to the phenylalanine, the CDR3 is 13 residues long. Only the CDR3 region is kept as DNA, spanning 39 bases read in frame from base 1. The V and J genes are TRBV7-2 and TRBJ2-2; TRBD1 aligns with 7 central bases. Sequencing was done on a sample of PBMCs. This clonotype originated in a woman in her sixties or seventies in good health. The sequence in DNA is TGTGCCAGCAACAGGGGCCCTTTGGGGGAGCTGTTTTTT. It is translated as CASNRGPLGELFF.